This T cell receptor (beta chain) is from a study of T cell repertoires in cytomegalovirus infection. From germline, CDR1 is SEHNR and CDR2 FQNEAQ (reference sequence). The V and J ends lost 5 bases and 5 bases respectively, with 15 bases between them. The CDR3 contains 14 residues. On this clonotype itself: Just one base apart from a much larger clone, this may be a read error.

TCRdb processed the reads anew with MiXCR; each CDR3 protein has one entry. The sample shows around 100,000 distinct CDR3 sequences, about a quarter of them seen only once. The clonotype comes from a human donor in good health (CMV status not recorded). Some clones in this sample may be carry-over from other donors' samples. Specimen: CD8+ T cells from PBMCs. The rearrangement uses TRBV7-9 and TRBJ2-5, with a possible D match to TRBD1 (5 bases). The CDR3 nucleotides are TGTGCCAGCAGCCCTGTGACAGTAACTGAGACCCAGTACTTC. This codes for CASSPVTVTETQYF. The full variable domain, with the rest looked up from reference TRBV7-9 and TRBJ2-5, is DTGVSQNPRHKITKRGQNVTFRCDPISEHNRLYWYRQTLGQGPEFLTYFQNEAQLEKSRLLSDRFSAERPKGSFSTLEIQRTEQGDSAMYLCASSPVTVTETQYFGPGTRLLVL.